The following is a TCR beta chain sequence with its context. This clonotype has just a few counts. The clone's antigen remains unknown. Base quality data are lacking; no much larger clone is found one base away. For CDR1 and CDR2, the germline V gene lists SGHRS and YFSETQ. The CDR3 has 14 amino acids, counting the end cysteine and phenylalanine. The read is trimmed to its CDR3 DNA, 42 bases read in frame from base 1. The germline ends are 10 bases apart after V is trimmed by 0 bases and J by 7 bases. The sample belongs to a study of T cell repertoires in cytomegalovirus infection (dated by TCRdb to about 2019). At the level of the whole study: The HLA type of each donor mattered for the analysis, because public TCR beta signatures pointed to carriage of CMV infection along with the matching HLA type.

TCRdb shows the sequencer as Illumina HiSeq 1500. TCRdb took the public reads, trimmed them with fastp at Q25, ran MiXCR for clone calling and kept in-frame beta chains. CDR3 protein sequences are deduplicated, and each keeps its most common genes and DNA. The sample contains around 230,000 distinct CDR3 sequences, under 8.5% of them found a single time. The top ten clonotypes cover under 7.5% of the sample. Beyond this particular receptor, the publication reports: In the ex vivo response, HLA-C-restricted CMV-specific TCR beta clonotypes were dominant, and in two of eight donors the single most frequent clonotype came from this HLA-C-restricted group. In both this cohort and an independent roughly 330-donor cohort, the cumulative frequency of public TCR beta family members distinguished carriers of CMV infection plus the relevant HLA type.

The rearranged chain carries TRBV5-1 and TRBJ1-4, and possibly TRBD1, on 5 matching bases. This receptor was obtained from a human donor in good health (CMV status not recorded). Some clones in this sample may be carry-over from other donors' samples. Sequenced material: PBMCs. DNA sequence: TGCGCCAGCAGCTTGGTCGCAGGGACTGAAAAACTGTTTTTT. Its translation is CASSLVAGTEKLFF.